This TCR beta chain was identified in a study of T cell repertoires in cytomegalovirus infection. Study summary: Public signatures in TCR beta pointed to CMV infection and matching HLA type.

This clonotype was counted ten times or more. The target antigen is unknown. TCRdb re-derived calls from the reads in MiXCR, one entry per CDR3 protein. This repertoire shows hundreds of thousands of distinct CDR3 sequences, approximately 8.9% found once; its top ten account for more than 2.5%. The study, taken as a whole, reports: Ex vivo responses were dominated by HLA-C-restricted CMV-specific TCR beta clonotypes.

Trimming took 6 bases from V and 11 from J; bases not matched to a gene: 13. The CDR3 spans 14 residues. Germline-derived CDR1 and CDR2 are MNHEY and SVGAGI. The TCR was taken from a human donor in good health (CMV status not recorded). Some clones in this sample may be carry-over from other donors' samples. Sequencing was performed on PBMCs. This chain uses TRBV6-5 with TRBJ1-2; TRBD1 matches 9 bases. CDR3: CASRETGGFLEYTF. In DNA, the CDR3 is TGTGCCAGCAGAGAGACAGGGGGTTTTCTGGAGTACACCTTC.